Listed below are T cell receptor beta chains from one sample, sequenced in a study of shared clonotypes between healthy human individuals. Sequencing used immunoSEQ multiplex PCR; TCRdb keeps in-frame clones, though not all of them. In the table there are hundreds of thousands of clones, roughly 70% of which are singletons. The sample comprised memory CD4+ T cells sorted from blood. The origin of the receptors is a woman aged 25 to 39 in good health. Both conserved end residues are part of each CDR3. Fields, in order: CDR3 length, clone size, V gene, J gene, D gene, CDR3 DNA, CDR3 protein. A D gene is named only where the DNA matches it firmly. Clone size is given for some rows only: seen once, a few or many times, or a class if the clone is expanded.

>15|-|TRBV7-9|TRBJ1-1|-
TGTGCCAGCAGCCCTACCGGAGGCGTGAACACTGAAGCTTTCTTT
CASSPTGGVNTEAFF
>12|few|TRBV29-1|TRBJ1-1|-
TGCAGCGTCCACAGGACGTCTGCTGAAGCTTTCTTT
CSVHRTSAEAFF
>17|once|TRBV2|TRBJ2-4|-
TGTGCCAGCAGTCCCCTGGGATCCCAACTAGCCAAAAACATTCAGTACTTC
CASSPLGSQLAKNIQYF
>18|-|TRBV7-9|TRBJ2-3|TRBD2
TGTGCCAGCAGCTTAGAAGGTCCACTAGCGGGGAACACAGATACGCAGTATTTT
CASSLEGPLAGNTDTQYF
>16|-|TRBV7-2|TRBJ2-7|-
TGTGCCAGCAGCAAAGAAGTCCTTCAGGGTGAGTACGAGCAGTACTTC
CASSKEVLQGEYEQYF
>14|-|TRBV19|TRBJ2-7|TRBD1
TGTGCCAGTAGTATTAGGACAGGGGACTACGAGCAGTACTTC
CASSIRTGDYEQYF
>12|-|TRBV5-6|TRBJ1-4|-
TGTGCCAGCAATGAAAAAAATGAAAAACTGTTTTTT
CASNEKNEKLFF
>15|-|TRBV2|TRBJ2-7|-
TGTGCCAGCAGTTCCCACAGGGGAGGCACCTACGAGCAGTACTTC
CASSSHRGGTYEQYF
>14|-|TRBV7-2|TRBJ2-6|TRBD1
TGTGCCAGCGGAACAGGGGTCGGGGCCAACGTCCTGACTTTC
CASGTGVGANVLTF
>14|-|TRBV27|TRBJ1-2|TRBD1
TGTGCCAGCAGACCGACAGGGGCGTACTATGGCTACACCTTC
CASRPTGAYYGYTF
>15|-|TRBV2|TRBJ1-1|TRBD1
TGTGCCAGCAGTGGTCCAGGGGGGATGAACACTGAAGCTTTCTTT
CASSGPGGMNTEAFF
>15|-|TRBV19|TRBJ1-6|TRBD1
TGTGCCAGTAGTCTACGGGACAGGGCTGATTCACCCCTCCACTTT
CASSLRDRADSPLHF
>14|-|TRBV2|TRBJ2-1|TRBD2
TGTGCCAGCAGTGAAGCGGGAGGGCCGAGTGAGCAGTTCTTC
CASSEAGGPSEQFF
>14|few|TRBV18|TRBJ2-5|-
TGTGCCAGCTCTCAACCAACAGGGATAGAGACCCAGTACTTC
CASSQPTGIETQYF
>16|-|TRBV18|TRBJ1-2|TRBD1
TGTGCCAGCTCACCGGGGACAGGGGGCGAAGGACAGGGCTACACCTTC
CASSPGTGGEGQGYTF
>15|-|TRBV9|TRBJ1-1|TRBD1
TGTGCCAGCAGCGTATACGACAGGGTAATCACTGAAGCTTTCTTT
CASSVYDRVITEAFF
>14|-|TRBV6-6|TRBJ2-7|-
TGTGCCAGCACCGCGGGGAGGCGGCCTTACGAGCAGTACTTC
CASTAGRRPYEQYF
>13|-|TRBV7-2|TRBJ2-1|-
TGTGCCAGCGGGAGAATCTCCTACAATGAGCAGTTCTTC
CASGRISYNEQFF
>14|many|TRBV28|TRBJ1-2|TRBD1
TGTGCCAGCAGTGGGACAGGAGGGGACTATGGCTACACCTTC
CASSGTGGDYGYTF
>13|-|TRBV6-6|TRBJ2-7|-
TGTGCCAGCTTCCGGGACGGCGCCTACGAGCAGTACTTC
CASFRDGAYEQYF
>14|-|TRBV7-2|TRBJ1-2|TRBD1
TGTGCCAGCAGCTTATCAGGGGGGAGCTATGGCTACACCTTC
CASSLSGGSYGYTF
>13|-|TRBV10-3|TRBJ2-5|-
TGTGCCATCAGTGAGAAAGGAGGAGAGACCCAGTACTTC
CAISEKGGETQYF
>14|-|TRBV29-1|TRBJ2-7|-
TGCAGCGTCGCCGGGAGGCAGGGGGTTGGCGAGCAGTACTTC
CSVAGRQGVGEQYF
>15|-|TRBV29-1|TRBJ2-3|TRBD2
TGCAGCGTCGCGCCAACTAGCGGGAGCACAGATACGCAGTATTTT
CSVAPTSGSTDTQYF
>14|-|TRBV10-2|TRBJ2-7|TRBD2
TGCGCCAGCCTCCCCGTACGGGAGGGCCACGAGCAGTACTTC
CASLPVREGHEQYF
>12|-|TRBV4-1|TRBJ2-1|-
TGCGCCAGCAGCCAAATCCAGGCTGACCAGTTCTTC
CASSQIQADQFF